This is a list of T cell receptor beta chains from one sample in a study of blood T cell repertoires in COVID-19. Libraries were prepared by immunoSEQ multiplex PCR; TCRdb keeps only in-frame clonotypes and omits some of them. This table holds approximately 150,000 clones, 80% to 85% found once. Sequencing was carried out using peripheral blood. The source of these receptors is a man in his 70s with active or convalescent COVID-19. CDR3s include the opening cysteine and the closing phenylalanine or tryptophan. A D gene is named only where the DNA matches it firmly. Clone size is shown for a subset of rows, as once, few, many or a class of expanded clone.

clone size: NA; V gene: TRBV19; CDR3 length: 14; D gene: NA; J gene: TRBJ2-1; CDR3 DNA: TGTGCCAGTAGACCCGAGAGCGACCGGAATGAGCAGTTCTTC; CDR3 protein: CASRPESDRNEQFF
clone size: NA; V gene: TRBV6-5; CDR3 length: 14; D gene: NA; J gene: TRBJ1-5; CDR3 DNA: TGTGCCAGCAGGACGAAGGGAGTCAATCAGCCCCAGCATTTT; CDR3 protein: CASRTKGVNQPQHF
clone size: NA; V gene: TRBV6-5; CDR3 length: 14; D gene: TRBD1; J gene: TRBJ2-3; CDR3 DNA: TGTGCCAGCAGTTACGGAGACAGGGAAGATACGCAGTATTTT; CDR3 protein: CASSYGDREDTQYF
clone size: NA; V gene: TRBV7-2; CDR3 length: 14; D gene: NA; J gene: TRBJ1-5; CDR3 DNA: TGTGCCAGCAGCCAGGGGTATGGCAATCAGCCCCAGCATTTT; CDR3 protein: CASSQGYGNQPQHF
clone size: NA; V gene: TRBV28; CDR3 length: 16; D gene: TRBD1; J gene: TRBJ1-5; CDR3 DNA: TGTGCCAGCAGTTCCGGACAGGTTTGGCGCAATCAGCCCCAGCATTTT; CDR3 protein: CASSSGQVWRNQPQHF
clone size: NA; V gene: TRBV28; CDR3 length: 14; D gene: TRBD1; J gene: TRBJ2-5; CDR3 DNA: TGTGCCAGTACTGGACAGGGGGAGAGAGAGACCCAGTACTTC; CDR3 protein: CASTGQGERETQYF
clone size: NA; V gene: TRBV18; CDR3 length: 15; D gene: TRBD1; J gene: TRBJ1-3; CDR3 DNA: TGTGCCAGCTCCGAACCGACAGGGACTGGAAACACCATATATTTT; CDR3 protein: CASSEPTGTGNTIYF
clone size: NA; V gene: TRBV6-2/TRBV6-3; CDR3 length: 14; D gene: TRBD1; J gene: TRBJ2-7; CDR3 DNA: TGTGCCAGCAGCCGACAGGGAAGGTATTACGAGCAGTACTTC; CDR3 protein: CASSRQGRYYEQYF
clone size: NA; V gene: TRBV3-1/TRBV3-2; CDR3 length: 14; D gene: NA; J gene: TRBJ2-1; CDR3 DNA: TGTGCCAGCAGCCAGGGAGCCTCCTACAATGAGCAGTTCTTC; CDR3 protein: CASSQGASYNEQFF
clone size: NA; V gene: TRBV5-5; CDR3 length: 14; D gene: NA; J gene: TRBJ1-5; CDR3 DNA: TGTGCCAGCAGCTTGTTTTCTACTAATCAGCCCCAGCATTTT; CDR3 protein: CASSLFSTNQPQHF
clone size: NA; V gene: TRBV9; CDR3 length: 14; D gene: NA; J gene: TRBJ1-6; CDR3 DNA: TGTGCCAGCCGTGCGGGTATAGCCAATTCACCCCTCCACTTT; CDR3 protein: CASRAGIANSPLHF
clone size: NA; V gene: TRBV19; CDR3 length: 16; D gene: TRBD2; J gene: TRBJ2-5; CDR3 DNA: TGTGCCAGTAGCACCGGACTAGCGGGGGCTCAAGAGACCCAGTACTTC; CDR3 protein: CASSTGLAGAQETQYF
clone size: NA; V gene: TRBV4-3; CDR3 length: 17; D gene: TRBD1; J gene: TRBJ1-1; CDR3 DNA: TGCGCCAGCAGCCAAGGTGGGACAGGGGCCAAGAACACTGAAGCTTTCTTT; CDR3 protein: CASSQGGTGAKNTEAFF
clone size: NA; V gene: TRBV7-2; CDR3 length: 16; D gene: TRBD2; J gene: TRBJ2-7; CDR3 DNA: TGTGCCAGCAGCTTAGTGGGGGCGGGAGGGAACTACGAGCAGTACTTC; CDR3 protein: CASSLVGAGGNYEQYF
clone size: many; V gene: TRBV7-3; CDR3 length: 13; D gene: NA; J gene: TRBJ1-5; CDR3 DNA: TGTGCCAGCAGCTTAGGTCCCGGTCAGCCCCAGCATTTT; CDR3 protein: CASSLGPGQPQHF
clone size: NA; V gene: TRBV7-8; CDR3 length: 14; D gene: NA; J gene: TRBJ1-3; CDR3 DNA: TGTGCCAGCAGCCCCGGGAACTCTGGAAACACCATATATTTT; CDR3 protein: CASSPGNSGNTIYF
clone size: NA; V gene: TRBV6-2/TRBV6-3; CDR3 length: 18; D gene: TRBD1; J gene: TRBJ1-2; CDR3 DNA: TGTGCCAGCAGTTACGCTCCGGGACAGGGGCGGGGTGTCGGTGGCTACACCTTC; CDR3 protein: CASSYAPGQGRGVGGYTF
clone size: NA; V gene: TRBV28; CDR3 length: 15; D gene: NA; J gene: TRBJ2-3; CDR3 DNA: TGTGCCAGCAGTCCGCCAGCGGGCCTCACAGATACGCAGTATTTT; CDR3 protein: CASSPPAGLTDTQYF
clone size: few; V gene: TRBV18; CDR3 length: 15; D gene: TRBD1; J gene: TRBJ2-7; CDR3 DNA: TGTGCCAGCTCACCAAATGGGACAGGCTCCTACGAGCAGTACTTC; CDR3 protein: CASSPNGTGSYEQYF
clone size: few; V gene: TRBV6-2/TRBV6-3; CDR3 length: 11; D gene: NA; J gene: TRBJ1-5; CDR3 DNA: TGTGCCAGCAGCCTCCGTGGCCCCCAGCATTTT; CDR3 protein: CASSLRGPQHF
clone size: NA; V gene: TRBV10-3; CDR3 length: 13; D gene: TRBD1; J gene: TRBJ1-1; CDR3 DNA: TGTGCCATCAGTGCACAGGGGGCTGCTGAAGCTTTCTTT; CDR3 protein: CAISAQGAAEAFF
clone size: NA; V gene: TRBV7-3; CDR3 length: 20; D gene: TRBD2; J gene: TRBJ2-1; CDR3 DNA: TGTGCCAGCAGCAGGATGGGACTAGCGGGGTCCCGGAGTCGCCTCAATGAGCAGTTCTTC; CDR3 protein: CASSRMGLAGSRSRLNEQFF
clone size: NA; V gene: TRBV19; CDR3 length: 15; D gene: NA; J gene: TRBJ2-7; CDR3 DNA: TGTGCCAGTAGTATGGGTCCACGTCAGGCCTACGAGCAGTACTTC; CDR3 protein: CASSMGPRQAYEQYF
clone size: NA; V gene: TRBV3-1/TRBV3-2; CDR3 length: 14; D gene: NA; J gene: TRBJ2-2; CDR3 DNA: TGTGCCAGCAGCCAAGACGGGAACACCGGGGAGCTGTTTTTT; CDR3 protein: CASSQDGNTGELFF
clone size: NA; V gene: TRBV7-8; CDR3 length: 14; D gene: TRBD1; J gene: TRBJ2-7; CDR3 DNA: TGTGCCAGCAGTGCCGGGACAGGGTCCTACGAGCAGTACTTC; CDR3 protein: CASSAGTGSYEQYF
clone size: few; V gene: TRBV27; CDR3 length: 15; D gene: TRBD2; J gene: TRBJ2-7; CDR3 DNA: TGTGCCAGCAGTCCTCTAGCGGGGGCCACCTACGAGCAGTACTTC; CDR3 protein: CASSPLAGATYEQYF
clone size: NA; V gene: TRBV6-5; CDR3 length: 14; D gene: TRBD1; J gene: TRBJ2-7; CDR3 DNA: TGTGCCAGCAGTTTAAGACAGGGGATCCACGAGCAGTACTTC; CDR3 protein: CASSLRQGIHEQYF
clone size: NA; V gene: TRBV6-5; CDR3 length: 14; D gene: NA; J gene: TRBJ1-5; CDR3 DNA: TGTGCCAGCAGTTACGCGCAGGGGTATCAGCCCCAGCATTTT; CDR3 protein: CASSYAQGYQPQHF
clone size: NA; V gene: TRBV7-3; CDR3 length: 14; D gene: TRBD1; J gene: TRBJ1-1; CDR3 DNA: TGTGCCAGCAGCCTGGGACAGCTGAACACTGAAGCTTTCTTT; CDR3 protein: CASSLGQLNTEAFF
clone size: NA; V gene: TRBV2; CDR3 length: 15; D gene: NA; J gene: TRBJ1-5; CDR3 DNA: TGTGCCAGCAAGGAGGGGCGGAATAGCAATCAGCCCCAGCATTTT; CDR3 protein: CASKEGRNSNQPQHF
clone size: NA; V gene: TRBV4-1; CDR3 length: 16; D gene: NA; J gene: TRBJ2-1; CDR3 DNA: TGCGCCAGCAGCCACCCCGGGGACAAGGATTACAATGAGCAGTTCTTC; CDR3 protein: CASSHPGDKDYNEQFF
clone size: NA; V gene: TRBV7-9; CDR3 length: 15; D gene: NA; J gene: TRBJ2-5; CDR3 DNA: TGTGCCAGCAGTTCTTACGGGGGGCAGCAAGAGACCCAGTACTTC; CDR3 protein: CASSSYGGQQETQYF